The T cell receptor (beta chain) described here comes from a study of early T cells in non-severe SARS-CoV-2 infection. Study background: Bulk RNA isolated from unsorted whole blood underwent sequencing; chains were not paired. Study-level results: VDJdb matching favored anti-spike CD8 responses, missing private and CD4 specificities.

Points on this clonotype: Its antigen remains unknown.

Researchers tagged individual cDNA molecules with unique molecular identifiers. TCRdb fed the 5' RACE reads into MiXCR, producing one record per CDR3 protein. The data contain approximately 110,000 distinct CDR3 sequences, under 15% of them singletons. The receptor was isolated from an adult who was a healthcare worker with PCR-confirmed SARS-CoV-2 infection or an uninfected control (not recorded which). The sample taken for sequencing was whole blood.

The CDR3 nucleotides read TGTGCCAGCAGCTTAGTCAGGCAGGATACGCAGTATTTT. Its protein is CASSLVRQDTQYF. The V and J genes are TRBV7-3 and TRBJ2-3; D gene ambiguous. In germline, CDR1 is SGHTA, CDR2 FQGTGA. V was clipped by 2 bases and J by 6 bases, with 9 bases between them. The CDR3 runs 13 residues.